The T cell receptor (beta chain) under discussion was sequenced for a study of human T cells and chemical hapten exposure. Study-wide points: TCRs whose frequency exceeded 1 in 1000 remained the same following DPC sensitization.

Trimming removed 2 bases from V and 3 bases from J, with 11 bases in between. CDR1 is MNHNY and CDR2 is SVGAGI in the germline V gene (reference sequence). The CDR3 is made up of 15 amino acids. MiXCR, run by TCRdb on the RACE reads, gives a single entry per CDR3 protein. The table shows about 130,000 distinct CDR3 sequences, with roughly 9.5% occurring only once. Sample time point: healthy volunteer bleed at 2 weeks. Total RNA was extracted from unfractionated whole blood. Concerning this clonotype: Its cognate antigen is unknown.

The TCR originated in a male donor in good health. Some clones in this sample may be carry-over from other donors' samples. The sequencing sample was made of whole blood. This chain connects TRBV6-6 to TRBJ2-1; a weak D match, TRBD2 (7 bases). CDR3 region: CASSYNREGYNEQFF. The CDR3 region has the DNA TGTGCCAGCAGTTACAACAGGGAGGGCTACAATGAGCAGTTCTTC.